A single sample gave rise to the 30 T cell receptor beta chains below, sequenced in a study of blood T cell repertoires in COVID-19. Sequencing used immunoSEQ multiplex PCR; TCRdb keeps in-frame clones, though not all of them. The sample holds 100,000 to 150,000 clones, 80% to 95% seen once. Sequenced material: peripheral blood. Every receptor here comes from a man over 45 with COVID-19, enrolled during active disease.

The chain employs TRBV28 and TRBJ2-7; 11 bases align to TRBD1. Per the germline V gene, CDR1 is MDHEN and CDR2 is SYDVKM. CDR3 size: 15 residues. The J segment lost 4 bases and the V segment lost 5 bases, leaving 7 bases of the junction unmatched. The CDR3: CASSVTGQGAYEQYF. The CDR3 nucleotides read TGTGCCAGCAGTGTCACCGGACAGGGGGCATACGAGCAGTACTTC.

The chain uses TRBV19 and TRBJ1-5; unclear D gene. Trimming removed 3 bases at V and 7 bases at J, with 13 bases between. Looked up from germline, CDR1 is LNHDA and CDR2 is SQIVND (reference sequence). There are 14 residues in the CDR3. CDR3 sequence: CASSITGNQQPQHF. CDR3 in DNA: TGTGCCAGTAGTATCACCGGGAATCAACAGCCCCAGCATTTT.

CDR3 protein: CAIRGGEPSYEQYF. CDR3 nucleotides: TGTGCCATCAGGGGAGGAGAACCCTCCTACGAGCAGTACTTC. The chain employs TRBV10-3 and TRBJ2-7; perhaps TRBD2 as D (6 bases). Germline V gives CDR1 ENHRY, CDR2 SYGVKD. V lost 6 bases and J lost 0, with 12 bases in between. This CDR3 spans 14 amino acids.

The rearrangement links TRBV30 to TRBJ2-2, with TRBD2 identical over 11 bases. V lost 2 bases to trimming and J lost 0 bases; unmatched junction nucleotides: 8. The CDR3 has 18 amino acids. CDR1 GTSNPN and CDR2 SVGIG come from the germline V gene (reference sequence). This chain's CDR3 is CAWSNEPGLAANTGELFF. The CDR3 DNA sequence: TGTGCCTGGAGTAACGAACCGGGACTAGCGGCGAACACCGGGGAGCTGTTTTTT.

The chain joins TRBV11-1 to TRBJ1-6; 8 bases align to TRBD1. Germline CDR1 reads SGHAT; CDR2 reads FQDESV (reference sequence). Unmatched junction bases numbered 9, after V lost 4 bases and J lost 7 bases. This CDR3 contains 16 residues. The CDR3 spells CASSYGGQGRNSPLHF. CDR3 DNA: TGTGCCAGCAGCTATGGCGGACAGGGACGGAATTCACCCCTCCACTTT.

V gene TRBV2 combines with J gene TRBJ1-2; a weak D match, TRBD1 (5 bases). Trimming stripped 5 bases from V and 5 bases from J, with 9 bases between. Germline CDR1 SNHLY, CDR2 FYNNEI. The CDR3 extends over 12 amino acids. The chain's CDR3 is CASSLTAYGYTF. The CDR3 DNA sequence: TGTGCCAGCAGTTTGACAGCGTATGGCTACACCTTC. Supplemented by reference TRBV2 and TRBJ1-2, the full variable domain reads EPEVTQTPSHQVTQMGQEVILRCVPISNHLYFYWYRQILGQKVEFLVSFYNNEISEKSEIFDDQFSVERPDGSNFTLKIRSTKLEDSAMYFCASSLTAYGYTFGSGTRLTVV.

The chain uses TRBV6-6 and TRBJ1-1, with D unresolved. V was pared by 8 bases and J by 0 bases, with 13 bases between. Germline CDR1 is MNHNY and CDR2 is SVGAGI (reference sequence). The CDR3 has 14 residues. The CDR3 nucleotides read TGTGCCAGCGGAACAGCTGAAATGAACACTGAAGCTTTCTTT. Translated, it gives CASGTAEMNTEAFF.

The chain employs TRBV4-1 and TRBJ2-2; 10 nucleotides agree with TRBD2. Germline-derived CDR1 and CDR2 are MGHRA and YSYEKL. Unmatched junction bases numbered 1, after V lost 0 bases and J lost 0 bases. CDR3 size: 17 residues. In DNA form, the CDR3 reads TGCGCCAGCAGCCAAGATACTAGCGGGACGAACACCGGGGAGCTGTTTTTT. Protein product: CASSQDTSGTNTGELFF.

A single count supports this clone. The V gene is TRBV3-1 (or the pseudogene TRBV3-2), the J gene TRBJ1-1, with D tentatively TRBD1 (5 bases). Trimming stripped 1 base from V and 0 bases from J, with 6 bases between. Germline V lookup: CDR1 LGHDT, CDR2 YNNKEL (reference sequence). The CDR3 is 14 residues long. Written as DNA, the CDR3 is TGTGCCAGCAGCCAAGCGGGGGTGAACACTGAAGCTTTCTTT. Amino acids: CASSQAGVNTEAFF.

The gene calls are TRBV19 and TRBJ1-1; a possible D gene is TRBD1 (6 bases). Germline V CDR1 and CDR2: LNHDA, SQIVND (reference sequence). Trimming cost V 6 bases and J 4 bases, with 21 bases left between them. The CDR3 is 16 residues long. CDR3 nucleotides: TGTGCCAGTAGCGTATTTCTCGGGGGGCCCGGCACTGAAGCTTTCTTT. Its translation: CASSVFLGGPGTEAFF.

The chain combines TRBV9 with TRBJ2-3; possibly TRBD2 for D (6 bases). This CDR3 comprises 14 residues. Germline V lookup: CDR1 SGDLS, CDR2 YYNGEE. The V gene lost 4 bases and the J gene lost 6 bases, with 15 bases spanning the gap. DNA for the CDR3: TGTGCCAGCAGCCCCGGGACTTCCTTTGATACGCAGTATTTT. Translating it yields CASSPGTSFDTQYF. The entire variable domain, with the rest obtained from reference TRBV9 and TRBJ2-3, is as follows: DSGVTQTPKHLITATGQRVTLRCSPRSGDLSVYWYQQSLDQGLQFLIQYYNGEERAKGNILERFSAQQFPDLHSELNLSSLELGDSALYFCASSPGTSFDTQYFGPGTRLTVL.

V gene TRBV27 combines with J gene TRBJ1-1; D unclear. CDR1 is MNHEY and CDR2 is SMNVEV in the germline V gene (reference sequence). V was shortened by 0 bases and J by 2 bases, with 7 bases between the two germline ends. The CDR3 is 14 residues long. The CDR3 sequence: CASSLSSGNTEAFF. DNA of the CDR3: TGTGCCAGCAGTTTATCTTCAGGCAACACTGAAGCTTTCTTT.

The gene calls are TRBV9 and TRBJ1-6; TRBD1 agrees at 8 bases. The CDR3 loop spans 15 amino acids. Germline V gives CDR1 SGDLS, CDR2 YYNGEE. Trimming at V came to 4 bases and at J to 5 bases, leaving 5 bases not matched to a gene. The CDR3, as DNA: TGTGCCAGCAGCTTCCAGGGGGCGGATAATTCACCCCTCCACTTT. Translating gives CASSFQGADNSPLHF.

This clone was seen only once. This chain joins TRBV6-1 and TRBJ2-7; 12 positions match TRBD2. CDR1 and CDR2 (germline): MNHNS, SASEGT. This CDR3 is built from 19 residues. With V trimmed by 4 bases and J by 0 bases, 13 bases remained unmatched. The CDR3 nucleotides are TGTGCCAGCAGTGCACCTCCGGGACTAGCGGGCCAGAGCTCCTACGAGCAGTACGTC. Protein product: CASSAPPGLAGQSSYEQYV.

V is TRBV29-1 and J is TRBJ2-7; 14 bases map to TRBD2. Trimming at V came to 5 bases and at J to 5 bases, leaving 8 bases not matched to a gene. The CDR3 has 15 amino acids. Germline V CDR1 and CDR2: SQVTM, ANQGSEA. CDR3 in amino acids: CSVQSTTSGRDEQYF. As DNA, the CDR3 is TGCAGCGTTCAATCGACGACTAGCGGGAGGGACGAGCAGTACTTC.

This sequence joins TRBV28 and TRBJ1-2; D gene unclear. Germline V lookup: CDR1 MDHEN, CDR2 SYDVKM. The V gene lost 6 bases and the J gene lost 4 bases, with 9 bases spanning the gap. The CDR3 extends over 12 amino acids. This CDR3 is CASSSDIYGYTF. As DNA, the CDR3 is TGTGCCAGCAGCTCTGACATCTATGGCTACACCTTC.

This rearrangement joins TRBV18 to TRBJ2-5, with 7 bases matching TRBD2. The J segment lost 0 bases and the V segment lost 5 bases, leaving 9 bases of the junction unmatched. Germline CDR1 and CDR2: KGHSH and LQKENI. The CDR3 loop spans 16 amino acids. CDR3: CASSSFDSGNQETQYF. CDR3 nucleotides: TGTGCCAGCTCATCCTTCGACAGCGGGAACCAAGAGACCCAGTACTTC.

This clone was observed a handful of times. Other DNA sequences within the sample encode an identical CDR3. CDR3 nucleotide sequence: TGCGCCAGCAGCCAGGGACAGGGCGGCGAAAAACTGTTTTTT. Its protein product is CASSQGQGGEKLFF. The V call is TRBV4-3, the J call TRBJ1-4; TRBD1 matches 9 bases. The junction had 4 bases not matched to a gene; V was cut back by 3 bases and J by 8 bases. This CDR3 has 14 amino acids. Germline loops: CDR1 LGHNA, CDR2 YSLEER.

For this clone: Additional DNA sequences in this sample encode the identical CDR3. The J gene is TRBJ2-1, the V gene TRBV7-2; D perhaps matches TRBD2 (6 bases). With 0 bases removed from V and 3 bases from J, the gap between germline ends came to 9 bases. CDR1 SGHTA and CDR2 FQGNSA come from the germline V gene. The CDR3 is made up of 15 amino acids. This chain's CDR3 is CASSLAGGFYNEQFF. The DNA of the CDR3 is TGTGCCAGCAGCTTAGCGGGAGGATTCTACAATGAGCAGTTCTTC.

The genes are TRBV28 and TRBJ2-3; 11 nucleotides agree with TRBD2. V dropped 5 bases and J dropped 5; count of bases not matched to a gene: 6. The germline gives CDR1 MDHEN, CDR2 SYDVKM. This CDR3 comprises 15 residues. The CDR3 protein is CASSPGTSGRDTQYF. The CDR3, as DNA: TGTGCCAGCAGTCCAGGGACTAGCGGCAGAGATACGCAGTATTTT.

The chain has TRBV3-1 (or the pseudogene TRBV3-2) and TRBJ2-2, with 12 bases aligning to TRBD2. This CDR3 contains 18 residues. The trim removed 4 bases at V and 4 bases at J, leaving 10 bases unmatched. Germline assignment: CDR1 LGHDT and CDR2 YNNKEL (reference sequence). CDR3: CASSPLLAGGLSTGELFF. DNA for the CDR3: TGTGCCAGCAGCCCCCTCCTAGCGGGAGGGCTTAGCACCGGGGAGCTGTTTTTT.

The chain recombines TRBV9 with TRBJ1-1; D is uncertain. CDR3 length: 13 residues. Germline CDR1 and CDR2: SGDLS and YYNGEE. The V end lost 2 bases, the J end lost 6 bases, and 11 bases lay between the germline ends. The CDR3 sequence: CASSVKSGSEAFF. The DNA of the CDR3 is TGTGCCAGCAGCGTTAAGTCGGGGTCTGAAGCTTTCTTT.

The rearrangement links TRBV11-2 to TRBJ2-3, with D uncertain. CDR1 and CDR2 (germline): SGHAT, FQNNGV. This CDR3 contains 15 residues. Between the trimmed V and J ends, which lost 0 bases and 0 bases, there was a span of 7 bases. The CDR3 DNA sequence: TGTGCCAGCAGCTTAGAGGGCGCTAGCACAGATACGCAGTATTTT. It is translated as CASSLEGASTDTQYF.

This chain connects TRBV2 to TRBJ2-5; D possibly matches TRBD1 or TRBD2 (6 bases each). There are 15 residues in the CDR3. Germline CDR1 reads SNHLY; CDR2 reads FYNNEI. The V and J ends lost 8 bases and 4 bases respectively, with 20 bases between them. This CDR3 reads CASREGGGFVETQYF. The CDR3 nucleotides read TGTGCCAGCCGCGAAGGAGGGGGATTCGTAGAGACCCAGTACTTC.

V gene TRBV6-5 combines with J gene TRBJ1-1; no clear D. Trimming stripped 8 bases from V and 7 bases from J, with 17 bases between. The CDR3 sequence is 13 residues long. Per germline, CDR1 MNHEY and CDR2 SVGAGI. The CDR3 is CASLGQRAFEAFF. The CDR3 DNA is TGTGCCAGCTTAGGGCAGAGGGCCTTTGAAGCTTTCTTT.

This chain connects TRBV7-8 to TRBJ1-3, with 7 bases that match TRBD1. CDR3 size: 14 residues. The germline gives CDR1 SGHVS, CDR2 FQNEAQ. V lost 2 bases to trimming and J lost 4 bases; unmatched junction nucleotides: 2. CDR3 region: CASSLQTGGNTIYF. The CDR3 bases are TGTGCCAGCAGCTTACAGACAGGGGGAAACACCATATATTTT.

The genes are TRBV5-6 and TRBJ2-2; the match to TRBD1 covers 10 bases. The V gene's germline CDR1 is SGHDT and CDR2 YYEEEE. This CDR3 is built from 16 residues. Trimming cost V 4 bases and J 5 bases; bases outside gene matches: 8. The CDR3 coding sequence is TGTGCCAGCAGCGGATTGACAGGGGGCACAACCGGGGAGCTGTTTTTT. Amino acids: CASSGLTGGTTGELFF.

This chain links TRBV27 with TRBJ1-5; D is unclear. Trimming left V 4 bases short and J 0 bases short, with 7 bases between. CDR3 length: 14 amino acids. Germline CDR1 MNHEY, CDR2 SMNVEV (reference sequence). In DNA form, the CDR3 reads TGTGCCAGCAGTTCTGAGTATAGCAATCAGCCCCAGCATTTT. This encodes CASSSEYSNQPQHF.

The V and J genes are TRBV19 and TRBJ1-1; a possible D gene is TRBD1 (5 bases). The V end lost 6 bases, the J end lost 6 bases, and 14 bases lay between the germline ends. Per the germline V gene, CDR1 is LNHDA and CDR2 is SQIVND (reference sequence). This CDR3 comprises 13 residues. The CDR3 coding sequence is TGTGCCAGTAGACCAGGGCTTCACGCTGAAGCTTTCTTT. It is translated as CASRPGLHAEAFF.

This chain connects TRBV10-3 to TRBJ2-3, with TRBD2 matching over 11 bases. From germline, CDR1 is ENHRY and CDR2 SYGVKD. The J segment lost 0 bases and the V segment lost 6 bases, leaving 2 bases of the junction unmatched. CDR3 length: 15 residues. CDR3 in amino acids: CAISRTSGSTDTQYF. The CDR3 DNA follows: TGTGCCATCAGCCGGACTAGCGGGAGCACAGATACGCAGTATTTT.